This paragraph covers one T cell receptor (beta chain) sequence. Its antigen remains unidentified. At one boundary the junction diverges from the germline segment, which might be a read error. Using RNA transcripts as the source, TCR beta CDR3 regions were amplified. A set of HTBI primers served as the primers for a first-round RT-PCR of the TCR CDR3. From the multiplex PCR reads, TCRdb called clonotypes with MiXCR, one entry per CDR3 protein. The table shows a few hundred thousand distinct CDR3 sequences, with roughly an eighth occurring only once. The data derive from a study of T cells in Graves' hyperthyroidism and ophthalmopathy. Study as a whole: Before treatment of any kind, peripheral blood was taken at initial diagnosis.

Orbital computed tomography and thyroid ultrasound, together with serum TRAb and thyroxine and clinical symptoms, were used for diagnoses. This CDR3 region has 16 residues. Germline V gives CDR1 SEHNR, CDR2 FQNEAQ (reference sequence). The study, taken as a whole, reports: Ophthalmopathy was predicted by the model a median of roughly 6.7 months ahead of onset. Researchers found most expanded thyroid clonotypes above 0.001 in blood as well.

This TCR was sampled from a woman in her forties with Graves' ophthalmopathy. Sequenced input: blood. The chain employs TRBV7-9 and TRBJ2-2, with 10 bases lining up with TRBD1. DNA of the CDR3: TGTGCCAGCAGCCCCTTTCGGGACAGGGGAACCGGGGAGCTGCTTTTT. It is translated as CASSPFRDRGTGELLF.